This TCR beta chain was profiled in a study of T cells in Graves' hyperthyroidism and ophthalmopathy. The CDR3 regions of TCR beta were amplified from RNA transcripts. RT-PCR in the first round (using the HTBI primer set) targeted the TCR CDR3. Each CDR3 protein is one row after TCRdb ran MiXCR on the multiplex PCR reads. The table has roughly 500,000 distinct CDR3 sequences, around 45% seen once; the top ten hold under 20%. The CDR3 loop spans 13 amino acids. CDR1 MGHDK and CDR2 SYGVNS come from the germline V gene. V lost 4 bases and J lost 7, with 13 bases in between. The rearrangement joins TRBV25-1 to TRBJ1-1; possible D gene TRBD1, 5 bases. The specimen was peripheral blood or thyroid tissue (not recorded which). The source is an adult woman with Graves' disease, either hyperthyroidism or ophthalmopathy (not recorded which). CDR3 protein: CASSARDSLEAFF. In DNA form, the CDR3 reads TGTGCCAGCAGTGCTCGAGACAGCCTTGAAGCTTTCTTT. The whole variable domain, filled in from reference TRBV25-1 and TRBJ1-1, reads EADIYQTPRYLVIGTGKKITLECSQTMGHDKMYWYQQDPGMELHLIHYSYGVNSTEKGDLSSESTVSRIRTEHFPLTLESARPSHTSQYLCASSARDSLEAFFGQGTRLTVV.